This T cell receptor (beta chain) was obtained from a study of control samples from healthy donors and cancer patients. The trim removed 3 bases at V and 10 bases at J, leaving 2 bases unmatched. The CDR3 spans 12 residues. In germline, CDR1 is LGHNA, CDR2 YNFKEQ. Measured with immunoSEQ multiplex PCR; TCRdb has only the in-frame clones, and not every one. The profile shows under 450,000 clones, around nine tenths of them singletons. The source material was PBMCs. The V gene is TRBV4-2, the J gene TRBJ2-1; the match to TRBD1 covers 8 bases. This clonotype was obtained from a middle-aged man with head and neck cancer. CDR3 in DNA: TGTGCCAGCAGCCAGACAGGGGCCGAGCAGTTCTTC. Residues: CASSQTGAEQFF.